Listed here are 9 T cell receptor beta chains from one sample, sequenced in a study of CD8 T cells in ankylosing spondylitis. Study-level points and caveats: One TCR beta motif, made up of roughly 8 highly homologous variants, appeared characteristic of ankylosing spondylitis blood.

TCRdb independently ran MiXCR on the 5' RACE reads; one entry per CDR3 protein. Of about 510,000 distinct CDR3 sequences in the sample, approximately 5.3% were seen once. These receptors have no known antigen. The sequenced sample was blood, either unsorted or a sorted T cell fraction (not recorded which). These receptors were collected from a male donor with ankylosing spondylitis.

This clonotype was counted ten times or more. The chain carries TRBV10-3 and TRBJ1-1; D is unclear. CDR1 and CDR2 (germline): ENHRY, SYGVKD. Trimming removed 10 bases at V and 0 bases at J, with 18 bases between. The CDR3 consists of 15 residues. The CDR3 nucleotides are TGTGCCACCTTTTCCGGACGCAACTTGAACACTGAAGCTTTCTTT. Its protein product is CATFSGRNLNTEAFF.

This clonotype was recorded at least ten times. The chain joins TRBV27 to TRBJ1-2, with D possibly TRBD1 on 5 matching bases. Trimming took 6 bases from V and 4 from J, leaving 15 bases between them. The CDR3 is 14 amino acids. Germline-derived CDR1 and CDR2 are MNHEY and SMNVEV (reference sequence). For the CDR3, the DNA is TGTGCCAGCAGAGCATCAGGGCCGGTCTATGGCTACACCTTC. Protein sequence: CASRASGPVYGYTF.

This clonotype was detected many times. This sequence joins TRBV5-1 and TRBJ1-2, with TRBD1 as a possible D gene (5 bases). Trimming took off 5 bases at V and 3 bases at J, with 14 bases between the two ends. Germline-derived CDR1 and CDR2 are SGHRS and YFSETQ. There are 14 residues in the CDR3. CDR3 DNA sequence: TGCGCCAGCAGTGTGGGATGGGGCGACTATGGCTACACCTTC. It codes for CASSVGWGDYGYTF.

This clonotype was counted at least ten times. The J gene is TRBJ2-7, the V gene TRBV20-1; 12 positions agree with TRBD1. V trimming: 4 bases; J trimming: 6 bases; junction bases outside the gene matches: 13. The CDR3 is 16 amino acids. The V gene's germline CDR1 is DFQATT and CDR2 SNEGSKA (reference sequence). CDR3 amino acids: CSATPGQGAALGEQYF. DNA for the CDR3: TGCAGTGCTACCCCGGGACAGGGGGCGGCTTTGGGCGAGCAGTACTTC.

Comments on this clonotype: This CDR3 fails to terminate in the conserved phenylalanine or tryptophan, so it likely reflects a read error. This sequence joins TRBV9 and TRBJ2-7, with D unclear. The length of the CDR3 is 14 residues. The V end was cut by 0 bases, the J end by 2 bases, with 9 bases between. Germline CDR1 SGDLS, CDR2 YYNGEE. The CDR3 is CASSVADVAYEQYS. The CDR3 DNA follows: TGTGCCAGCAGCGTAGCGGACGTAGCCTACGAGCAGTACTCC.

This clonotype was seen repeatedly, ten times or more. J is TRBJ2-2 and V is TRBV27; TRBD1 matches 7 bases. Trimming cost V 4 bases and J 4 bases; bases outside gene matches: 12. CDR1 is MNHEY and CDR2 is SMNVEV in the germline V gene (reference sequence). CDR3 size: 17 residues. The CDR3 reads CASSSTRRDRATGELFF. CDR3 nucleotides: TGTGCCAGCAGTTCAACCCGTAGAGACAGGGCCACCGGGGAGCTGTTTTTT.

This clonotype was detected ten times or more. This rearrangement joins TRBV2 to TRBJ2-7, with 10 bases lining up with TRBD2. V trimming: 5 bases; J trimming: 3 bases; junction bases outside the gene matches: 4. CDR3 size: 14 residues. Per germline, CDR1 SNHLY and CDR2 FYNNEI. CDR3 loop: CASSKTSGFYEQYF. CDR3 DNA sequence: TGTGCCAGCAGTAAGACTAGCGGGTTCTACGAGCAGTACTTC.

Of note for this clonotype: One end of the junction does not line up with germline, which may come from a read error. This chain joins TRBV7-7 and TRBJ1-1; the D gene is possibly TRBD1 (6 bases). The CDR3 extends over 15 amino acids. CDR1 is SSHAT and CDR2 is FNYEAQ in the germline V gene (reference sequence). The CDR3 region is CASSLVLRGNTEAFF. The CDR3 region has the DNA TGTGCTAGCAGCTTAGTTCTCAGGGGCAACACTGAAGCTTTCTTT. Complete variable domain (other parts from reference TRBV7-7 and TRBJ1-1): GAGVSQSPRYKVTKRGQDVTLRCDPISSHATLYWYQQALGQGPEFLTYFNYEAQPDKSGLPSDRFSAERPEGSISTLTIQRTEQRDSAMYRCASSLVLRGNTEAFFGQGTRLTVV.

This chain uses TRBV20-1 with TRBJ2-3; 7 nucleotides agree with TRBD2. Germline CDR1 reads DFQATT; CDR2 reads SNEGSKA (reference sequence). Trimming at V came to 1 base and at J to 6 bases, leaving 4 bases not matched to a gene. This CDR3 spans 13 amino acids. CDR3 coding DNA: TGCAGTGCTAGAGGGGGGGAGGGGGATACGCAGTATTTT. Translating gives CSARGGEGDTQYF.